These 26 T cell receptor beta chains were all obtained from the same sample, sequenced in a study of T cell responses to AZD1222 COVID-19 vaccine (dated by TCRdb to the early 2020s). This sample's time point label indicates: baseline before first vaccination. Libraries were constructed by the immunoSEQ multiplex PCR assay. Held by TCRdb, this immuneACCESS table contains in-frame sequences only and omits some clones. Under half of the omission traces to an unresolved V gene where checked; the cause of the rest is unknown. The sample contains tens of thousands of clones, 90% to 95% of them found a single time. The ten largest clonotypes hold about 5% of the sample. Material: peripheral blood, obtained on day 0 of AZD1222 vaccination. The receptors here all came from an adult in good health.

V and J are TRBV18 and TRBJ2-5; 7 bases line up with TRBD1. The CDR3 loop spans 16 amino acids. Per germline, CDR1 KGHSH and CDR2 LQKENI. The V gene end was trimmed by 3 bases and the J gene end by 4 bases; junction bases not matched to a gene: 11. The CDR3 sequence: CASSPTDRVIGETQYF. CDR3 DNA sequence: TGTGCCAGCTCACCGACCGACAGGGTAATTGGAGAGACCCAGTACTTC.

The V gene is TRBV4-2, the J gene TRBJ1-3; no firm D call. Per germline, CDR1 LGHNA and CDR2 YNFKEQ. Trimming took off 3 bases at V and 0 bases at J, with 24 bases between the two ends. CDR3 length equals 20 residues. CDR3 sequence (DNA): TGTGCCAGCAGCCAGGTTTTCGGAGGGCAGGCCCCCTACTCTGGAAACACCATATATTTT. It encodes CASSQVFGGQAPYSGNTIYF.

This clone was detected only once. V gene TRBV7-8 combines with J gene TRBJ1-1, with 8 bases fitting TRBD1. V was pared by 1 base and J by 4 bases, with 14 bases of the junction left unmatched. Germline lookup yields CDR1 SGHVS and CDR2 FQNEAQ. This CDR3 has 18 residues. The CDR3 bases are TGTGCCAGCAGCTTAGGTGCAGGGGGCGAACGATGGATCACTGAAGCTTTCTTT. Translating gives CASSLGAGGERWITEAFF.

The count of this clone is one. V is TRBV28 and J is TRBJ2-5, with 9 bases matching TRBD2. CDR1 and CDR2 (germline): MDHEN, SYDVKM. The CDR3 runs to 15 residues. V was pared by 2 bases and J by 4 bases, with 5 bases of the junction left unmatched. The CDR3 loop reads CASSLEVSGGETQYF. In DNA, the CDR3 is TGTGCCAGCAGTTTAGAGGTTAGCGGGGGAGAGACCCAGTACTTC.

CDR3: CASYPGSRGKLFF. For the CDR3, the DNA is TGTGCCAGTTACCCCGGCAGCCGAGGGAAGCTGTTTTTT. V is TRBV19 and J is TRBJ2-2; TRBD2 might be the D (5 bases). Germline loops: CDR1 LNHDA, CDR2 SQIVND (reference sequence). V shed 8 bases and J shed 12 bases, with 19 bases lying between them. The CDR3 sequence is 13 residues long. The whole variable domain, filled in from reference TRBV19 and TRBJ2-2, reads DGGITQSPKYLFRKEGQNVTLSCEQNLNHDAMYWYRQDPGQGLRLIYYSQIVNDFQKGDIAEGYSVSREKKESFPLTVTSAQKNPTAFYLCASYPGSRGKLFFGEGSRLTVL.

This chain joins TRBV5-1 and TRBJ2-7; TRBD1 agrees at 8 bases. V was pared by 0 bases and J by 2 bases, with 4 bases of the junction left unmatched. The CDR3 is 15 residues long. Germline V CDR1 and CDR2: SGHRS, YFSETQ. CDR3 residues: CASSLGGTGPYEQYF. In DNA form, the CDR3 reads TGCGCCAGCAGCTTGGGTGGGACAGGACCCTACGAGCAGTACTTC.

This chain connects TRBV9 to TRBJ1-1; the D is unclear. Between the trimmed V and J ends, which lost 0 bases and 6 bases, there was a span of 9 bases. This CDR3 spans 13 amino acids. Germline V CDR1 and CDR2: SGDLS, YYNGEE. Written as DNA, the CDR3 is TGTGCCAGCAGCGTAGTAACATCTGCTGAAGCTTTCTTT. It encodes CASSVVTSAEAFF.

The rearrangement uses TRBV11-2 and TRBJ2-3; 11 nucleotides match TRBD2. The junction had 4 bases not matched to a gene; V was cut back by 5 bases and J by 3 bases. The length of the CDR3 is 15 residues. The germline gives CDR1 SGHAT, CDR2 FQNNGV. The CDR3 is CASSPWTSGTDTQYF. The CDR3 DNA sequence: TGTGCCAGCAGCCCGTGGACTAGCGGGACAGATACGCAGTATTTT. Looking up the rest from reference TRBV11-2 and TRBJ2-3 gives the full variable domain: EAGVAQSPRYKIIEKRQSVAFWCNPISGHATLYWYQQILGQGPKLLIQFQNNGVVDDSQLPKDRFSAERLKGVDSTLKIQPAKLEDSAVYLCASSPWTSGTDTQYFGPGTRLTVL.

The chain is built from TRBV4-3 and TRBJ2-7, with D unclear. Trimming removed 4 bases from V and 4 bases from J, with 17 bases in between. The germline V gene encodes CDR1 LGHNA and CDR2 YSLEER. This CDR3 has 15 residues. The CDR3 DNA reads TGCGCCAGCAGCCTTCAGATCGACACGAGATACGAGCAGTACTTC. It yields the protein CASSLQIDTRYEQYF.

The chain recombines TRBV5-1 with TRBJ2-7, with a possible D match to TRBD1 (5 bases). The CDR3 length is 12 residues. CDR1 and CDR2 from the germline V gene are SGHRS and YFSETQ. V shed 0 bases and J shed 4 bases, with 5 bases lying between them. The CDR3 bases are TGCGCCAGCAGCTTGGACAGGTACGAGCAGTACTTC. Translated, it gives CASSLDRYEQYF.

The rearrangement joins TRBV5-5 to TRBJ1-2; 7 bases agree with TRBD1. The CDR3 contains 16 residues. Unmatched junction bases numbered 12, after V lost 3 bases and J lost 4 bases. Germline loops: CDR1 SGHKS, CDR2 YYEKEE (reference sequence). The CDR3 here is CASSSIQRGQVYGYTF. DNA of the CDR3: TGTGCCAGCAGCTCCATTCAAAGGGGGCAGGTCTATGGCTACACCTTC.

This chain connects TRBV5-1 to TRBJ1-1; D gene uncertain. CDR1 and CDR2 from the germline V gene are SGHRS and YFSETQ. The CDR3 covers 14 residues. The V end was cut by 0 bases, the J end by 1 base, with 7 bases between. The CDR3 nucleotides read TGCGCCAGCAGCTTGGCTAATCAGAACACTGAAGCTTTCTTT. Protein sequence: CASSLANQNTEAFF.

The rearrangement joins TRBV30 to TRBJ1-6; D ambiguous. V shed 2 bases and J shed 0 bases, with 5 bases lying between them. CDR1 and CDR2 (germline): GTSNPN, SVGIG (reference sequence). The CDR3 runs 14 residues. CDR3 in amino acids: CAWSSNSYNSPLHF. CDR3 sequence (DNA): TGTGCCTGGAGTTCCAACTCCTATAATTCACCCCTCCACTTT. The whole variable domain, filled in from reference TRBV30 and TRBJ1-6, reads SQTIHQWPATLVQPVGSPLSLECTVEGTSNPNLYWYRQAAGRGLQLLFYSVGIGQISSEVPQNLSASRPQDRQFILSSKKLLLSDSGFYLCAWSSNSYNSPLHFGNGTRLTVT.

The V call is TRBV3-1 (or the pseudogene TRBV3-2), the J call TRBJ1-2; D call uncertain. This CDR3 has 15 residues. The germline V gene has CDR1 LGHDT and CDR2 YNNKEL (reference sequence). Trimming removed 0 bases at V and 0 bases at J, with 8 bases between. CDR3 DNA: TGTGCCAGCAGCCAAGAAGGTCAGTCTAACTATGGCTACACCTTC. Protein sequence: CASSQEGQSNYGYTF.

J is TRBJ1-1 and V is TRBV12-3 or TRBV12-4; D unclear. CDR3 length equals 9 residues. V was shortened by 7 bases and J by 8 bases, with 5 bases between the two germline ends. The CDR3 region is CASIPEAFF. CDR3 bases: TGTGCCAGCATCCCAGAAGCTTTCTTT.

This clone was seen once. This CDR3 is CASSRTRAGGNTIYF. The CDR3 nucleotides read TGTGCCAGCAGCCGTACGCGGGCGGGGGGAAACACCATATATTTT. The gene calls are TRBV13 and TRBJ1-3, with no clear D. V gave up 5 bases and J gave up 4 bases, with 15 bases separating them. Germline V gene data show CDR1 as PRHDT and CDR2 as FYEKMQ (reference sequence). CDR3 length: 15 residues.

J is TRBJ1-2 and V is TRBV12-3 or TRBV12-4, with D perhaps matching TRBD1 (5 bases). CDR3 length: 13 amino acids. V lost 9 bases and J lost 2, with 13 bases in between. In nucleotides, the CDR3 is TGTGCCAGTAGAACCGGGGGGAACTATGGCTACACCTTC. This sequence encodes CASRTGGNYGYTF.

This chain uses TRBV5-1 with TRBJ2-4; D unclear. Germline values: CDR1 SGHRS, CDR2 YFSETQ. Between the trimmed V and J ends, which lost 0 bases and 3 bases, there was a span of 7 bases. The length of the CDR3 is 14 residues. The CDR3 coding sequence is TGCGCCAGCAGCTTGGATCCCGTCAAAAACATTCAGTACTTC. Protein: CASSLDPVKNIQYF.

This clone was seen only once. The chain couples TRBV27 to TRBJ1-3; D is possibly TRBD1 (5 bases). The ends were cut back, 4 bases at V and 4 bases at J, with 14 bases in the middle. The germline gives CDR1 MNHEY, CDR2 SMNVEV (reference sequence). The CDR3 is made up of 15 amino acids. CDR3 sequence reads: CASSSLQAGGNTIYF. CDR3 DNA: TGTGCCAGCAGTTCCCTACAGGCGGGCGGAAACACCATATATTTT.

The CDR3 DNA reads as TGTGCCAGCAGTTACTCGACTTCTCACAATCAGCCCCAGCATTTT. It translates to CASSYSTSHNQPQHF. The chain has TRBV6-5 and TRBJ1-5; D uncertain. The CDR3 length is 15 residues. The germline gives CDR1 MNHEY, CDR2 SVGAGI. V dropped 0 bases and J dropped 3 bases, with 9 bases sitting between them.

V usage is TRBV9 and J usage is TRBJ2-7; 9 bases fit TRBD1. CDR3 length: 13 amino acids. Trimming at V came to 5 bases and at J to 4 bases, leaving 4 bases not matched to a gene. Per germline, CDR1 SGDLS and CDR2 YYNGEE. The CDR3 DNA reads TGTGCCAGCAGTCGGGGACAGGGATACGAGCAGTACTTC. Translating it yields CASSRGQGYEQYF.

The chain has TRBV6-5 and TRBJ2-1; TRBD1 or TRBD2 may be the D gene (6 bases each). The CDR3 loop spans 15 amino acids. Germline V CDR1 and CDR2: MNHEY, SVGAGI. The V and J ends lost 2 bases and 8 bases respectively, with 16 bases between them. As DNA, the CDR3 is TGTGCCAGCAGTTACGGGGGGCTGGGTGGGTATGAGCAGTTCTTC. Protein: CASSYGGLGGYEQFF.

The V gene is TRBV20-1, the J gene TRBJ1-1; TRBD1 is a possible D gene (6 bases). CDR1 and CDR2 (germline): DFQATT, SNEGSKA (reference sequence). This CDR3 is built from 11 residues. V dropped 6 bases and J dropped 11 bases, with 16 bases sitting between them. The CDR3 is CSAGDRRGAFF. The CDR3 bases are TGCAGTGCGGGCGACAGGAGGGGGGCTTTCTTT.

In its sample, this clone was seen once. V usage is TRBV5-1 and J usage is TRBJ2-1; TRBD1 matches at 9 bases. Germline assignment: CDR1 SGHRS and CDR2 YFSETQ. The CDR3 sequence is 15 residues long. The V and J ends lost 3 bases and 2 bases, in that order; junction bases with no gene match: 3. The CDR3 bases are TGCGCCAGCAGCTCCGGGACAGGGCCCTACAATGAGCAGTTCTTC. The encoded protein is CASSSGTGPYNEQFF.

The V gene is TRBV6-5, the J gene TRBJ2-7; no clear D. Trimming left V 6 bases short and J 0 bases short, with 12 bases between. CDR1 is MNHEY and CDR2 is SVGAGI in the germline V gene. CDR3 size: 14 residues. In DNA, the CDR3 is TGTGCCAGCAGCCCGGACCCGAGCTCCTACGAGCAGTACTTC. Translating gives CASSPDPSSYEQYF.

The CDR3 DNA follows: TGTGCCAGCAGCCGGGGACTAGCGCAAGAGACCCAGTACTTC. This codes for CASSRGLAQETQYF. V is TRBV5-4 and J is TRBJ2-5; 10 bases agree with TRBD2. The V gene end was trimmed by 4 bases and the J gene end by 2 bases; junction bases not matched to a gene: 2. There are 14 residues in the CDR3. From germline, CDR1 is SGHNT and CDR2 YYREEE (reference sequence).